The entry that follows covers one T cell receptor (beta chain) sequence. The sample belongs to a study of identical twins. From the 5' RACE reads, TCRdb called clonotypes with MiXCR, one entry per CDR3 protein. The sample holds 350,000 to 600,000 distinct CDR3 sequences, approximately 15% seen once. In germline, CDR1 is LGHDT, CDR2 YNNKEL (reference sequence). V was clipped by 3 bases and J by 4 bases; unmatched bases: 6. The CDR3 loop spans 16 amino acids. These data were also filed under a second study, of yellow fever vaccine responses in identical twins.

The chain combines TRBV3-1 with TRBJ2-7, with 13 bases fitting TRBD2. The TCR originated in a young woman in good health. Source material: CD4+ T cells sorted from blood. The CDR3 here is CASSQDRTSGSYEQYF. In DNA form, the CDR3 reads TGTGCCAGCAGCCAGGACCGGACTAGCGGGAGTTACGAGCAGTACTTC.